These T cell receptor beta chains were read from a single sample in a study of T-cell memory formation after mild COVID-19. TCRdb fed the 5' RACE reads into MiXCR, producing one record per CDR3 protein. The sample consists of 200,000 to 250,000 distinct CDR3 sequences, 9.5% of them appearing once. The material sequenced was PBMCs or a T cell subset sorted from them (not recorded which). The receptors were sampled from a man aged 18 to 35 who had mild COVID-19 (a few samples of this study predate the infection). Cell type and time point are not known. Each CDR3 is given with its conserved first and last residue. D genes are given only for firm matches. The size of a clone is reported for some rows only, either as once, few or many, or as a class for expanded clones.

j_gene | v_gene | abundance | d_gene | CDR3nt | CDR3aa
TRBJ1-6 | TRBV20-1 | NA | NA | TGCAGTGCTCATATGGGAGGCTATAATTCACCCCTCCACTTT | CSAHMGGYNSPLHF
TRBJ1-3 | TRBV30 | NA | NA | TGTGCCTGGAGGAGGACGCATAGCTCTGGAAACACCATATATTTT | CAWRRTHSSGNTIYF
TRBJ2-5 | TRBV5-5 | NA | NA | TGTGCCAGCAGTCTTATGGGGGTAGGAGAGACCCAGTACTTC | CASSLMGVGETQYF
TRBJ2-7 | TRBV20-1 | many | NA | TGCAGTGCTAGAGATCGGGGGCCGAATGAGCAGTACTTC | CSARDRGPNEQYF
TRBJ2-2 | TRBV10-3 | few | NA | TGTGCCATCAGTGGACAAACCGCGAACACCGGGGAGCTGTTTTTT | CAISGQTANTGELFF
TRBJ1-5 | TRBV18 | many | TRBD1 | TGTGCCAGCTCACTGGACAGGGGGCATCAACAGCCCCAGCATTTT | CASSLDRGHQQPQHF
TRBJ2-5 | TRBV20-1 | few | NA | TGCAGTGCTAGAGTTCCTTTGGGGGCGGGAGAGACCCAGTACTTC | CSARVPLGAGETQYF
TRBJ2-3 | TRBV7-2 | many | NA | TGTGCCAGCAGCTTAAGGCGGGGACCCACAGATACGCAGTATTTT | CASSLRRGPTDTQYF
TRBJ1-2 | TRBV2 | NA | NA | TGTGCCAGCACGACCCGGGAGACTAAAGGCTACACCTTC | CASTTRETKGYTF
TRBJ1-3 | TRBV7-2 | many | TRBD1 | TGTGCCAGCAGCTTACGTTCGTGGGACAGGGGTGAAAACACCATATATTTT | CASSLRSWDRGENTIYF
TRBJ1-4 | TRBV20-1 | NA | NA | TGCAGTGCGAAACAGGGAGCAACTAATGAAAAACTGTTTTTT | CSAKQGATNEKLFF
TRBJ2-3 | TRBV5-1 | few | NA | TGCGCCAGCAGCTGGACCGCGGGGGCCAGCACAGATACGCAGTATTTT | CASSWTAGASTDTQYF
TRBJ2-5 | TRBV20-1 | NA | TRBD2 | TGCAGTGCGTGGAATAGCGGGGGGGTCCAAGAGACCCAGTACTTC | CSAWNSGGVQETQYF
TRBJ2-1 | TRBV29-1 | many | TRBD1 | TGCAGCGTCTTCTTACAGGGGAGTGGGGCCTACAATGAGCAGTTCTTC | CSVFLQGSGAYNEQFF
TRBJ1-5 | TRBV12-3/TRBV12-4 | NA | NA | TGTGCCAGCAGTTTAGGGTTGGGCATCAATCAGCCCCAGCATTTT | CASSLGLGINQPQHF
TRBJ2-5 | TRBV19 | NA | NA | TGTGTGGGCAGTAAACAAGAGACCCAGTACTTC | CVGSKQETQYF
TRBJ2-1 | TRBV11-2 | few | NA | TGTGCCAGCGGCTATGAGCAGTTCTTC | CASGYEQFF
TRBJ2-5 | TRBV15 | few | NA | TGTGCCACCAGCAGAGATCCGAGCGGAGGGGAGACCCAGTACTTC | CATSRDPSGGETQYF
TRBJ2-4 | TRBV12-3/TRBV12-4 | many | NA | TGTGCCAGCAGGGAGGGGGACTTTGGCATTCAGTACTTC | CASREGDFGIQYF
TRBJ2-2 | TRBV5-1 | NA | NA | TGCGCCAGCAGCCTGGCCGGGGGGCAGGACACCGGGGAGCTGTTTTTT | CASSLAGGQDTGELFF
TRBJ2-5 | TRBV18 | NA | TRBD1 | TGTGCCAGCTCACCACTACCGACAGGGGGATCAGAGGCCCAGTACTTC | CASSPLPTGGSEAQYF
TRBJ1-5 | TRBV19 | few | TRBD1 | TGTGCCAGTAGTACACAGGGGGCAGAGGATCAGCCCCAGCATTTT | CASSTQGAEDQPQHF
TRBJ2-5 | TRBV12-3/TRBV12-4 | few | NA | TGTGCCAGCACCTCCTCCCAAGAGACCCAGTACTTC | CASTSSQETQYF
TRBJ1-5 | TRBV24-1 | many | NA | TGTGCCACCAGTGAATGGGTTAGCAATCAGCCCCAGCATTTT | CATSEWVSNQPQHF
TRBJ2-4 | TRBV5-1 | few | NA | TGCGCCAGCAGCTTGGCGCCCGGGACTGGATCTAATGGGAACATTCAGTACTTC | CASSLAPGTGSNGNIQYF
TRBJ1-4 | TRBV4-3 | NA | TRBD1 | TGCGCCAGCAGCCTGAGACAGGGATTGGATGAAAAACTGTTTTTT | CASSLRQGLDEKLFF
TRBJ2-3 | TRBV4-1 | many | NA | TGCGCCAGCAGCCAAGAGAGTTTGCCTAGCACAGATACGCAGTATTTT | CASSQESLPSTDTQYF
TRBJ1-1 | TRBV3-1 | once | NA | TGTGCCAGCAGCCACACAGGGGAAGCTTTCTTT | CASSHTGEAFF
TRBJ2-7 | TRBV11-1 | NA | NA | TGTGCCAGCAGCCCCAGGCGGGACGGCTCCTACGAGCAGTACTTC | CASSPRRDGSYEQYF
TRBJ2-5 | TRBV10-2 | NA | NA | TGCGCCAGCAGTGAGGGCAGGGCTTCGGCCCAGTACTTC | CASSEGRASAQYF